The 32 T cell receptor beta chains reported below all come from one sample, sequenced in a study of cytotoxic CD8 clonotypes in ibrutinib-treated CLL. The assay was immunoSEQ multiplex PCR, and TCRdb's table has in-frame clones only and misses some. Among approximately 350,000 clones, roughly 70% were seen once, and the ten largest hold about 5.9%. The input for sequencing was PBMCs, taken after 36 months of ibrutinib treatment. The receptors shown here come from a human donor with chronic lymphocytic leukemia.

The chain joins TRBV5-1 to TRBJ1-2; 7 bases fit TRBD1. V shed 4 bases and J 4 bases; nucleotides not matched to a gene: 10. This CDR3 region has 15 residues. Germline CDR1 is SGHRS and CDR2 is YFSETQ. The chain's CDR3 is CASSIFRQGSYGYTF. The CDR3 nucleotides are TGCGCCAGCAGCATCTTTAGACAGGGAAGCTATGGCTACACCTTC.

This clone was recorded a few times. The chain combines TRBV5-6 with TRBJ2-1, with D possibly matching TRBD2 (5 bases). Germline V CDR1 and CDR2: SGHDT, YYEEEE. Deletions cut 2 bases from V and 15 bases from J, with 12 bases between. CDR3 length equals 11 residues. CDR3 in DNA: TGTGCCAGCAGCTTCGGGATGACGACGTTCTTC. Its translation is CASSFGMTTFF. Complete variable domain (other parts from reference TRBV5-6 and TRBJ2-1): DAGVTQSPTHLIKTRGQQVTLRCSPKSGHDTVSWYQQALGQGPQFIFQYYEEEERQRGNFPDRFSGHQFPNYSSELNVNALLLGDSALYLCASSFGMTTFFGPGTRLTVL.

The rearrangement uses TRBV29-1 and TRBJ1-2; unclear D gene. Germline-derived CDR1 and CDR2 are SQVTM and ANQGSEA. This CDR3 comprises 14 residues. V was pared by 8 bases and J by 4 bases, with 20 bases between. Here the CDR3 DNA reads TGCAGCCCCCCATCCGGGCAGGCTACCTATGGCTACACCTTC. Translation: CSPPSGQATYGYTF. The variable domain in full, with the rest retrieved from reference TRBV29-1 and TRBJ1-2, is SAVISQKPSRDICQRGTSLTIQCQVDSQVTMMFWYRQQPGQSLTLIATANQGSEATYESGFVIDKFPISRPNLTFSTLTVSNMSPEDSSIYLCSPPSGQATYGYTFGSGTRLTVV.

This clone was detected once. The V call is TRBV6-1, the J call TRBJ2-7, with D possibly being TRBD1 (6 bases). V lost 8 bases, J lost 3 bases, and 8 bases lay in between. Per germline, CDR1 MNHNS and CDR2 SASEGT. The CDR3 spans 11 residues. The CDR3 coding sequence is TGTGCCAGCGGGGACATCTACGAGCAGTACTTC. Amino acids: CASGDIYEQYF.

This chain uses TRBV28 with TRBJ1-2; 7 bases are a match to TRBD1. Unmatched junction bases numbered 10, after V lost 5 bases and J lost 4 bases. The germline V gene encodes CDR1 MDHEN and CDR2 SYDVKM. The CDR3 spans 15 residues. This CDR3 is CASSPIDRASYGYTF. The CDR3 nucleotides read TGTGCCAGCAGTCCCATAGACAGGGCGAGCTATGGCTACACCTTC.

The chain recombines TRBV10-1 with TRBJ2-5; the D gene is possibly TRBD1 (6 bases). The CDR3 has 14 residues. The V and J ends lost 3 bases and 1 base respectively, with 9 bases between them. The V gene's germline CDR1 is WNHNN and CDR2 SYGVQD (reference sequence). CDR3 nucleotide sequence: TGCGCCAGCAGTGATACCAGGGGCCAAGAGACCCAGTACTTC. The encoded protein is CASSDTRGQETQYF.

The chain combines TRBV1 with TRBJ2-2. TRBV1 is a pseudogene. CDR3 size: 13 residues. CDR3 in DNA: TGCACCAGCAGCGGTCCGAACACCGGGGAGCTGTTTTTT. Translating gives CTSSGPNTGELFF.

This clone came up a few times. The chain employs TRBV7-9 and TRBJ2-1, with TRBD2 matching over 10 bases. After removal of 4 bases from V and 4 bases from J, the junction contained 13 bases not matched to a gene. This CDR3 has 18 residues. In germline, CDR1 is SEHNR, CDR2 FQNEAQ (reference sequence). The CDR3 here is CASSYQLASGSLYNEQFF. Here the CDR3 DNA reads TGTGCCAGCAGCTATCAATTGGCTAGCGGGAGTCTATACAATGAGCAGTTCTTC.

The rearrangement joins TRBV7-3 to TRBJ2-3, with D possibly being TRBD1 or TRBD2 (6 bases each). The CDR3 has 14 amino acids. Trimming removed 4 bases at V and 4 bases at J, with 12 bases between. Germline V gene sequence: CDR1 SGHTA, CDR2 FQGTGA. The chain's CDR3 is CASSSRGDPDTQYF. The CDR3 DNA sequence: TGTGCCAGCAGCTCAAGGGGGGATCCAGATACGCAGTATTTT. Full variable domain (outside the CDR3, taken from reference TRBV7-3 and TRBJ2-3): GAGVSQTPSNKVTEKGKYVELRCDPISGHTALYWYRQSLGQGPEFLIYFQGTGAADDSGLPNDRFFAVRPEGSVSTLKIQRTERGDSAVYLCASSSRGDPDTQYFGPGTRLTVL.

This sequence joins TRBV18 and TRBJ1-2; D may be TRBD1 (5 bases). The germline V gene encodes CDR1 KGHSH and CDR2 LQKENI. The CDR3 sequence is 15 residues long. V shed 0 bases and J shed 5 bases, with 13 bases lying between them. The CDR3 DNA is TGTGCCAGCTCACCACCCAGGGTCTTTCTTTATGGCTACACCTTC. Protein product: CASSPPRVFLYGYTF.

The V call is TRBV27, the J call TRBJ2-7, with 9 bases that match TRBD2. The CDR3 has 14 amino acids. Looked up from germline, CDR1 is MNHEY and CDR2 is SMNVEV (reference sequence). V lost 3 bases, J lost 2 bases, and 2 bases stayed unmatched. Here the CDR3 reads CASSFLAGPYEQYF. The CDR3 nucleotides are TGTGCCAGCAGTTTTCTAGCGGGACCCTACGAGCAGTACTTC.

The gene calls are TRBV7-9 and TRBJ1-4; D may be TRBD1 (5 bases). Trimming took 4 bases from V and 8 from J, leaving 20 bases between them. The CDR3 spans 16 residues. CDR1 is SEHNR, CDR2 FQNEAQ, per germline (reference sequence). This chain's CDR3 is CASSYGWSGWGEKLFF. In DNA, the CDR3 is TGTGCCAGCAGCTATGGCTGGTCCGGGTGGGGCGAAAAACTGTTTTTT.

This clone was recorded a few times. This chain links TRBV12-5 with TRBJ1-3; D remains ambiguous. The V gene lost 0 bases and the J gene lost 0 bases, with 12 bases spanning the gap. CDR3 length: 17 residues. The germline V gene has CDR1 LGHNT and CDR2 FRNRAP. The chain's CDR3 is CASGLVLLHHSGNTIYF. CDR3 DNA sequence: TGTGCTAGTGGTTTGGTACTCCTCCACCACTCTGGAAACACCATATATTTT.

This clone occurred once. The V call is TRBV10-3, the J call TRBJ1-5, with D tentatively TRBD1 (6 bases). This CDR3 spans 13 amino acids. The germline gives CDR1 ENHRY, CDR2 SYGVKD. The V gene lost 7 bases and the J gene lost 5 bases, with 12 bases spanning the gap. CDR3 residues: CAITEGQDQPQHF. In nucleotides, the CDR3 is TGTGCCATCACCGAGGGACAAGATCAGCCCCAGCATTTT.

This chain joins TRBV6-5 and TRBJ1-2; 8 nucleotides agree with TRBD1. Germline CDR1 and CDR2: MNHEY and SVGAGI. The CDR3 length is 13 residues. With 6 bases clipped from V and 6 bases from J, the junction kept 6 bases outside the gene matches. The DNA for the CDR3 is TGTGCCAGCAGCTCTGCAGGGGGCCATGGCTACACCTTC. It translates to CASSSAGGHGYTF.

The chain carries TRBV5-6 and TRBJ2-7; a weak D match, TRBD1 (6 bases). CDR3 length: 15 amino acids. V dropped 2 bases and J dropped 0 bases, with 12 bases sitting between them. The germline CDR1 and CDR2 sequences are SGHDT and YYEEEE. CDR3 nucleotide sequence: TGTGCCAGCAGCTTTAGGACAGCCTTCTCCTACGAGCAGTACTTC. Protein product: CASSFRTAFSYEQYF.

The CDR3 bases are TGTGCCAGCAGCTTGTACGGGACAGGGGCCGAGCAGTACTTC. Protein sequence: CASSLYGTGAEQYF. This chain uses TRBV5-5 with TRBJ2-7, with 10 nucleotides matching TRBD1. V dropped 1 base and J dropped 6; count of bases not matched to a gene: 4. Germline lookup yields CDR1 SGHKS and CDR2 YYEKEE (reference sequence). The CDR3 has 14 residues.

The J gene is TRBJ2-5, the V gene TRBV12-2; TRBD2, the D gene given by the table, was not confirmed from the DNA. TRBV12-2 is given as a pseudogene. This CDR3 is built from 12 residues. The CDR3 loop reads CASRGLKETQYF. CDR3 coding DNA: TGTGCAAGTCGCGGACTCAAAGAGACCCAGTACTTC.

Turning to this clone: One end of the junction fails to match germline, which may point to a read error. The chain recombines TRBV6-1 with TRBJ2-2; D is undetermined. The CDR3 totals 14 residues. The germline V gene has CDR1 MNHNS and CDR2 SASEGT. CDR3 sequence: CASSRFRNAGELFF. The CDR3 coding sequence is TGTGCCAGCAGCCGTTTCAGGAACGCCGGGGAGCTGTTTTTT.

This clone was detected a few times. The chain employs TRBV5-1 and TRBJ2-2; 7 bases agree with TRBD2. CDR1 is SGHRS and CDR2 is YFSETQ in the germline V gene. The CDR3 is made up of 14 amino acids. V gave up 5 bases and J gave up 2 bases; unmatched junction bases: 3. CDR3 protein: CASRRLANTGELFF. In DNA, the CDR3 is TGCGCCAGCAGGCGACTAGCTAACACCGGGGAGCTGTTTTTT.

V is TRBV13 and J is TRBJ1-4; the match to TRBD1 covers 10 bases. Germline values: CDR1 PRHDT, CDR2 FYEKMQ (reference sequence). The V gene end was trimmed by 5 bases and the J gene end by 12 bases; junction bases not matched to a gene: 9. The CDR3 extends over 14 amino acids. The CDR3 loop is CASSLRDRGTQLFF. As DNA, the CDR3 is TGTGCCAGCAGCCTCCGGGACAGGGGAACGCAACTGTTTTTT.

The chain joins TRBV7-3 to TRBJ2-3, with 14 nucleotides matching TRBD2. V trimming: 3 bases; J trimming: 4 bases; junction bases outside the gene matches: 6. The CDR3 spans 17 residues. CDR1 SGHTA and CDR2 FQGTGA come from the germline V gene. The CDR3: CASSLGLAGAGADTQYF. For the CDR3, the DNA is TGTGCCAGCAGCTTGGGACTAGCGGGAGCTGGTGCAGATACGCAGTATTTT.

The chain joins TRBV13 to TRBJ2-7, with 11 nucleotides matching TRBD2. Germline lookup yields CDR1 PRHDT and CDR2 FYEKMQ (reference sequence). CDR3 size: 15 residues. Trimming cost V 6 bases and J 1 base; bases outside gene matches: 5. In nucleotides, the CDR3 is TGTGCCAGCAGTCCGGGACTAGCGGTATCCTACGAGCAGTACTTC. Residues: CASSPGLAVSYEQYF.

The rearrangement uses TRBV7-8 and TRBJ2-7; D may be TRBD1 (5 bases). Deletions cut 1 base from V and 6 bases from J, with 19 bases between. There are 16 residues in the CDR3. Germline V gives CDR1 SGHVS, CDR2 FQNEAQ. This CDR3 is CASSLVRAPLPPEQYF. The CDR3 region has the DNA TGTGCCAGCAGCTTAGTCAGGGCTCCTCTCCCTCCCGAGCAGTACTTC. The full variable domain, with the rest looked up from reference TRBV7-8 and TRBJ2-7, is GAGVSQSPRYKVAKRGQDVALRCDPISGHVSLFWYQQALGQGPEFLTYFQNEAQLDKSGLPSDRFFAERPEGSVSTLKIQRTQQEDSAVYLCASSLVRAPLPPEQYFGPGTRLTVT.

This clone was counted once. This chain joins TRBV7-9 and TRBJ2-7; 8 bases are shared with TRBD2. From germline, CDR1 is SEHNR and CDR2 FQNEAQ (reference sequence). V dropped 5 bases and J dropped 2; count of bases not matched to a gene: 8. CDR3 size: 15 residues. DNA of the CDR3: TGTGCCAGCAGCCACGGGGGGGCCCTGCCCTACGAGCAGTACTTC. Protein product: CASSHGGALPYEQYF.

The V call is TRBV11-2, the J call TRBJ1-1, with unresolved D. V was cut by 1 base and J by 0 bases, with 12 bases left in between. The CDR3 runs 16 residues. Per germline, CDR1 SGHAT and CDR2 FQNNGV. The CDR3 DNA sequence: TGTGCCAGCAGCTTAGCCCCTCGCAGGTTGAACACTGAAGCTTTCTTT. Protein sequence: CASSLAPRRLNTEAFF.

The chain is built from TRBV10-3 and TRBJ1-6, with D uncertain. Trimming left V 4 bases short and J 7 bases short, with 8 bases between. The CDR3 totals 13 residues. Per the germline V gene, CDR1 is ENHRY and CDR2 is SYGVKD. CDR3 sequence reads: CAISGGWNSPLHF. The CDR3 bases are TGTGCCATCAGTGGAGGGTGGAATTCACCCCTCCACTTT.

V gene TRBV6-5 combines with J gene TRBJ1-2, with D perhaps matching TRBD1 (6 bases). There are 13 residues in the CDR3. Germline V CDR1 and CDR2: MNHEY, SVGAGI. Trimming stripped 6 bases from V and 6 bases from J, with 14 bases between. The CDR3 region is CASSLREGDGYTF. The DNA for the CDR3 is TGTGCCAGCAGCTTAAGGGAGGGGGATGGCTACACCTTC.

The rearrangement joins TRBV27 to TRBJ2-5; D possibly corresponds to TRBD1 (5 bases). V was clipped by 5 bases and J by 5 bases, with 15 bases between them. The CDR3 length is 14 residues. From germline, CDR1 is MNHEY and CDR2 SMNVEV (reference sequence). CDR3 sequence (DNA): TGTGCCAGCAGTCTTCACACAGGTTTGGAGACCCAGTACTTC. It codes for CASSLHTGLETQYF.

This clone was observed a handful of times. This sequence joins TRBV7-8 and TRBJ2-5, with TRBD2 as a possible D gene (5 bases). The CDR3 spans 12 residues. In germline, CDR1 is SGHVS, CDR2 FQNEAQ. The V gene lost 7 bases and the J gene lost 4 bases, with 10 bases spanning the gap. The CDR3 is CASTFGGETQYF. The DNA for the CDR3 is TGTGCCAGCACCTTTGGAGGAGAGACCCAGTACTTC.

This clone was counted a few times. CDR3 DNA sequence: TGTGCCAGCAGCGGAGGATTGGGACAGCCCCAGCATTTT. Its protein is CASSGGLGQPQHF. The chain is built from TRBV7-2 and TRBJ1-5, with D hard to call. This CDR3 contains 13 residues. Trimming left V 5 bases short and J 7 bases short, with 12 bases between. Germline-derived CDR1 and CDR2 are SGHTA and FQGNSA.

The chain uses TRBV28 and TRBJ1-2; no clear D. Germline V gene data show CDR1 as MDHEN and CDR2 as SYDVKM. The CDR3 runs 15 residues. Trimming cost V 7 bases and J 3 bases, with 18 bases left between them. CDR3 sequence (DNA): TGTGCCAGCACTTGGGGTGGACCCCATGACTATGGCTACACCTTC. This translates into CASTWGGPHDYGYTF.